This TCR beta chain was sequenced in a study of blood T cells in healthy people across ages. The CDR3 is made up of 13 amino acids. Germline assignment: CDR1 MDHEN and CDR2 SYDVKM. The V end lost 3 bases, the J end lost 4 bases, and 7 bases lay between the germline ends. There are many counts of this clonotype. The use of a sample-barcoded 5' primer and a J-beta primer mix characterized a second PCR of 7 to 11 cycles. Using its own MiXCR run on the 5' RACE reads, TCRdb lists one record per CDR3 protein. The table records almost 300,000 distinct CDR3 sequences, 25% to 30% of them present only once. Sequencing used blood. The sequence came from a woman in her 70s in good health. This rearrangement joins TRBV28 to TRBJ2-1; no clear D gene. The CDR3 coding sequence is TGTGCCAGCAGTTTGAACGGTTACAATGAGCAGTTCTTC. This codes for CASSLNGYNEQFF.